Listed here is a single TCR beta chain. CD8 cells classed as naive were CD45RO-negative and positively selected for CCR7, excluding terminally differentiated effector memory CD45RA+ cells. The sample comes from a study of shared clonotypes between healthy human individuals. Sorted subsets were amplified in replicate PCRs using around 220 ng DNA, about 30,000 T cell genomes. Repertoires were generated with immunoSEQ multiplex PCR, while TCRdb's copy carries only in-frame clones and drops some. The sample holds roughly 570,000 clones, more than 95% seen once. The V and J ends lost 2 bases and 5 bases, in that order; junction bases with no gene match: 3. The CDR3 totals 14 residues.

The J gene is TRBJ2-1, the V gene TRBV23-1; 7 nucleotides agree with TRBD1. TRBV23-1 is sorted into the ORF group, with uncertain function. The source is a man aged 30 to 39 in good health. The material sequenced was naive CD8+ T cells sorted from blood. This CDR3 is CASSQNRGHNEQFF. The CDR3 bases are TGCGCCAGCAGTCAAAACAGGGGCCACAATGAGCAGTTCTTC.